This T cell receptor (beta chain) emerged from a study of control samples from healthy donors and cancer patients. Method: immunoSEQ multiplex PCR; TCRdb's copy keeps in-frame clones and lacks some. The sample contains 150,000 to 200,000 clones, around nine tenths of which appear only once. Losses at the gene ends were 5 bases for V and 4 bases for J; bases not matched to a gene: 17. The CDR3 length is 18 residues. Germline assignment: CDR1 LGHDT and CDR2 YNNKEL (reference sequence). The origin of this receptor is a man aged 25-45 years in good health. V gene TRBV3-1 (or the pseudogene TRBV3-2) combines with J gene TRBJ2-5; TRBD2 matches 9 bases. Sequencing input: blood. CDR3 sequence (DNA): TGTGCCAGCAGCGGGAGAGGCGGGGGGGTATACCCACCAGAGACCCAGTACTTC. Translated: CASSGRGGGVYPPETQYF.